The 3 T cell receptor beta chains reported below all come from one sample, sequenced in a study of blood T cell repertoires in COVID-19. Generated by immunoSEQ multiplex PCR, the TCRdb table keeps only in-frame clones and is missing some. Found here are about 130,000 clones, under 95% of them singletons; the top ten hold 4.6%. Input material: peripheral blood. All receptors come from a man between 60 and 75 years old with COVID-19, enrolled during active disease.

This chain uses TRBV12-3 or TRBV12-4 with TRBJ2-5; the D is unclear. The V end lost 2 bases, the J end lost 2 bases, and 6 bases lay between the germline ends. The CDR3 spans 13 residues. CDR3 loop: CASSLYSQETQYF. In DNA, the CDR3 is TGTGCCAGCAGTTTATACAGTCAAGAGACCCAGTACTTC.

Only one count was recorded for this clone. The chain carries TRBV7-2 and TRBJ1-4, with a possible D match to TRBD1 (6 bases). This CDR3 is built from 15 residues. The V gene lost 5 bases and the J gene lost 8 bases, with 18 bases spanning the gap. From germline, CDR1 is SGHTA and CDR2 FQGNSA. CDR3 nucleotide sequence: TGTGCCAGCAGCCCCGGACAGACCGGGGGGGAAAAACTGTTTTTT. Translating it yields CASSPGQTGGEKLFF. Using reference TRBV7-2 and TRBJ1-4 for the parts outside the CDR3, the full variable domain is GAGVSQSPSNKVTEKGKDVELRCDPISGHTALYWYRQSLGQGLEFLIYFQGNSAPDKSGLPSDRFSAERTGGSVSTLTIQRTQQEDSAVYLCASSPGQTGGEKLFFGSGTQLSVL.

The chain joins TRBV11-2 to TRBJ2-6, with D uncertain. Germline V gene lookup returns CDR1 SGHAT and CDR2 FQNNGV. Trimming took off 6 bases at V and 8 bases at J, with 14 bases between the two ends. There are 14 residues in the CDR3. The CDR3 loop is CASRALEAPNVLTF. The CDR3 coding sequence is TGTGCCAGCAGGGCCCTCGAGGCACCCAACGTCCTGACTTTC.